This T cell receptor beta chain is drawn from a study of a mutant IDH1 vaccine in newly diagnosed glioma. Study-wide background: Eight vaccine injections were given to patients in weeks 1, 3, 5, 7, 11, 15, 19 and 23. Of the patients given treatment, approximately 60% were male and 37.5% were female, and a mean age of around 38 years was recorded. Onset of vaccination occurred 4-6 weeks following radiotherapy alone, or with temozolomide cycles.

Time point of the sample: week 5, during vaccination. Vaccinated patients received 300 ug of mutant IDH1 20-mer peptide per dose, with topical imiquimod. New WHO grade 3 or 4 astrocytomas that were IDH1-mutant and ATRX-lost occurred in the donors. About this clone: Its specificity is not known.

TCRdb's table, derived via immunoSEQ multiplex PCR, lists solely in-frame clones and lacks some. This sample has 70,000 to 100,000 clones, with over 75% found just once. Germline V gives CDR1 SGHRS, CDR2 YFSETQ. Trimming took 0 bases from V and 5 from J, leaving 11 bases between them. This CDR3 has 14 amino acids. This clonotype was obtained from a woman aged 50 to 65 with glioma. The chain couples TRBV5-1 to TRBJ2-5, with no clear D. The sequences come from PBMCs, collected from a glioma patient whose treatment included an IDH1 peptide vaccine. The CDR3 sequence is CASSLAQKGETQYF. CDR3 in DNA: TGCGCCAGCAGCTTGGCTCAGAAAGGGGAGACCCAGTACTTC.